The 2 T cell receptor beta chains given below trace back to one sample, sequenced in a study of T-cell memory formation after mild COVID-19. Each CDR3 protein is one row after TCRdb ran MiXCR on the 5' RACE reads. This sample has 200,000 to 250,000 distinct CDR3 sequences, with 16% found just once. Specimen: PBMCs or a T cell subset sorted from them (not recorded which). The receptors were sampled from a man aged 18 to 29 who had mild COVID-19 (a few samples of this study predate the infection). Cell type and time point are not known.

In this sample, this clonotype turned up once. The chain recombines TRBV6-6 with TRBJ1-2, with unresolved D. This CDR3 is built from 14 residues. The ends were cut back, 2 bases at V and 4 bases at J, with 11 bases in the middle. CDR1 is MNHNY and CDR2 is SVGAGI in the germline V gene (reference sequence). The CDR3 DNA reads TGTGCCAGCAGTTACCTGGAGCTGGTCTATGGCTACACCTTC. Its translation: CASSYLELVYGYTF.

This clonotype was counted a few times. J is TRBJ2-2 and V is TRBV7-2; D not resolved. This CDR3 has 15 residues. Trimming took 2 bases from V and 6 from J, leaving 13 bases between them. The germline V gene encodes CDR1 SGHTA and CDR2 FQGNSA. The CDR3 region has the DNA TGTGCCAGCAGCTTAATCGGTCAAACTTCCGGGGAGCTGTTTTTT. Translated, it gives CASSLIGQTSGELFF.